The 25 T cell receptor beta chains below were found in one sample sequenced in a study of shared clonotypes between healthy human individuals. The naive CD8 subset, CD45RO-negative cells positively selected for CCR7, excluded terminally differentiated effector memory CD45RA+ cells. Assay used: immunoSEQ multiplex PCR; TCRdb lists only in-frame clones, some missing. The sample holds about 800,000 clones, about 97% seen once. Sample: naive CD8+ T cells sorted from blood. The receptors shown here come from a man aged 25 to 40 in good health.

This chain links TRBV28 with TRBJ2-7; 15 nucleotides line up with TRBD2. Trimming at V came to 8 bases and at J to 4 bases, leaving 9 bases not matched to a gene. CDR3 length: 16 amino acids. Germline lookup yields CDR1 MDHEN and CDR2 SYDVKM. DNA for the CDR3: TGTGCCAGCTCGGGACTAGCGGGAGGTATCTCTTACGAGCAGTACTTC. Translated: CASSGLAGGISYEQYF. Full variable domain (outside the CDR3, taken from reference TRBV28 and TRBJ2-7): DVKVTQSSRYLVKRTGEKVFLECVQDMDHENMFWYRQDPGLGLRLIYFSYDVKMKEKGDIPEGYSVSREKKERFSLILESASTNQTSMYLCASSGLAGGISYEQYFGPGTRLTVT.

The V call is TRBV13, the J call TRBJ2-7; 7 nucleotides agree with TRBD1. The CDR3 contains 18 residues. The V and J ends lost 3 bases and 6 bases, in that order; junction bases with no gene match: 20. Germline CDR1 reads PRHDT; CDR2 reads FYEKMQ (reference sequence). CDR3 in DNA: TGTGCCAGCAGCTTCTATTATCGACAGGGTTCCCCCTTAGGCGAGCAGTACTTC. Translating it yields CASSFYYRQGSPLGEQYF.

This rearrangement joins TRBV5-6 to TRBJ2-7, with 10 positions matching TRBD2. The CDR3 totals 16 residues. The V gene's germline CDR1 is SGHDT and CDR2 YYEEEE. After removal of 0 bases from V and 0 bases from J, the junction contained 3 bases not matched to a gene. The CDR3 DNA is TGTGCCAGCAGCTTGGGACTAGCGGGCCCCTCCTACGAGCAGTACTTC. Translated: CASSLGLAGPSYEQYF.

The genes are TRBV9 and TRBJ2-3; 7 bases are a match to TRBD2. J lost 2 bases, V lost 3 bases, and 3 bases had no gene match. The CDR3 covers 14 residues. Per germline, CDR1 SGDLS and CDR2 YYNGEE. CDR3 DNA: TGTGCCAGCAGCGCTAGCGGAAACACAGATACGCAGTATTTT. This encodes CASSASGNTDTQYF.

The table lists this clone with a count of one. The rearrangement joins TRBV28 to TRBJ1-5, with no clear D. Deletions cut 5 bases from V and 0 bases from J, with 17 bases between. The germline V gene encodes CDR1 MDHEN and CDR2 SYDVKM. The CDR3 loop spans 17 amino acids. CDR3 protein: CASSLSLDPYSNQPQHF. CDR3 DNA: TGTGCCAGCAGTCTATCACTGGACCCGTATAGCAATCAGCCCCAGCATTTT.

The V call is TRBV7-2, the J call TRBJ1-2; 10 bases match TRBD1. J lost 4 bases, V lost 4 bases, and 6 bases had no gene match. The CDR3 sequence is 15 residues long. From germline, CDR1 is SGHTA and CDR2 FQGNSA. CDR3 coding DNA: TGTGCCAGCAGCTGGGGGACAGGGGATCCCTATGGCTACACCTTC. Translation gives CASSWGTGDPYGYTF.

This sequence joins TRBV6-5 and TRBJ2-3; D gene uncertain. This CDR3 has 15 residues. Looked up from germline, CDR1 is MNHEY and CDR2 is SVGAGI. V lost 6 bases and J lost 4, with 17 bases in between. Here the CDR3 reads CASSPAVVWADTQYF. The CDR3 nucleotides are TGTGCCAGCAGCCCCGCTGTAGTCTGGGCAGATACGCAGTATTTT.

The genes are TRBV5-8 and TRBJ1-5; D is unclear. This CDR3 is built from 14 residues. V dropped 4 bases and J dropped 6 bases, with 14 bases sitting between them. CDR1 and CDR2 from the germline V gene are SGHTS and YDEGEE. DNA for the CDR3: TGTGCCAGCAGCAAACACCTGACCCCTCAGCCCCAGCATTTT. Its translation is CASSKHLTPQPQHF.

V usage is TRBV7-3 and J usage is TRBJ2-7; D ambiguous. Germline V gives CDR1 SGHTA, CDR2 FQGTGA. This CDR3 contains 13 residues. Trimming pared 0 bases from V and 4 bases from J, leaving 7 bases between. The CDR3 DNA follows: TGTGCCAGCAGCTTAACCTCCGAATACGAGCAGTACTTC. Its protein is CASSLTSEYEQYF.

This clone has only one observation. The genes are TRBV6-1 and TRBJ1-5; D is perhaps TRBD1 (5 bases). V was clipped by 4 bases and J by 7 bases, with 14 bases between them. The CDR3 spans 14 residues. The germline CDR1 and CDR2 sequences are MNHNS and SASEGT. CDR3 residues: CASSVRDGKQPQHF. Here the CDR3 DNA reads TGTGCCAGCAGTGTCCGGGACGGTAAACAGCCCCAGCATTTT.

This clone was detected only once. This sequence joins TRBV27 and TRBJ2-7, with TRBD2 identical over 13 bases. This CDR3 spans 15 amino acids. Per germline, CDR1 MNHEY and CDR2 SMNVEV (reference sequence). The V gene end was trimmed by 4 bases and the J gene end by 3 bases; junction bases not matched to a gene: 3. The CDR3 spells CASSSGLAGLYEQYF. DNA for the CDR3: TGTGCCAGCAGTTCGGGACTAGCGGGACTCTACGAGCAGTACTTC.

The chain links TRBV27 to TRBJ2-2; D not certain. The CDR3 is made up of 11 amino acids. Trimming left V 9 bases short and J 2 bases short, with 4 bases between. Germline V gene sequence: CDR1 MNHEY, CDR2 SMNVEV (reference sequence). The CDR3 coding sequence is TGTGCCAGTTATAACACCGGGGAGCTGTTTTTT. Residues: CASYNTGELFF.

The rearrangement links TRBV27 to TRBJ2-7, with 8 bases fitting TRBD2. The CDR3 is 14 residues long. Trimming took 2 bases from V and 3 from J; bases not matched to a gene: 3. Germline CDR1 MNHEY, CDR2 SMNVEV (reference sequence). The CDR3 here is CASSLMGTSYEQYF. The DNA of the CDR3 is TGTGCCAGCAGTTTAATGGGGACTAGCTACGAGCAGTACTTC.

This clone was seen a single time. The chain couples TRBV5-1 to TRBJ2-2, with a possible D match to TRBD1 (5 bases). V lost 0 bases and J 9 bases, leaving 15 bases between the germline ends. Germline V gives CDR1 SGHRS, CDR2 YFSETQ. CDR3 size: 15 residues. CDR3 sequence: CASSLGQGDPRELFF. CDR3 DNA: TGCGCCAGCAGCTTGGGGCAGGGCGACCCCCGGGAGCTGTTTTTT. The full variable domain, in which reference TRBV5-1 and TRBJ2-2 provide the parts outside the CDR3, is KAGVTQTPRYLIKTRGQQVTLSCSPISGHRSVSWYQQTPGQGLQFLFEYFSETQRNKGNFPGRFSGRQFSNSRSEMNVSTLELGDSALYLCASSLGQGDPRELFFGEGSRLTVL.

The J gene is TRBJ2-1, the V gene TRBV10-2; D is possibly TRBD2 (6 bases). The CDR3 is 14 amino acids. Germline CDR1 is WSHSY and CDR2 is SAAADI. Deletions cut 6 bases from V and 0 bases from J, with 9 bases between. The chain's CDR3 is CASSQEGSYNEQFF. In DNA form, the CDR3 reads TGCGCCAGCAGCCAGGAGGGCTCCTACAATGAGCAGTTCTTC.

The V call is TRBV27, the J call TRBJ1-1; no firm D call. V was clipped by 6 bases and J by 0 bases, with 11 bases between them. The V gene's germline CDR1 is MNHEY and CDR2 SMNVEV (reference sequence). The CDR3 has 14 amino acids. The CDR3 coding sequence is TGTGCCAGCAGCGACCAAAGGGTGAACACTGAAGCTTTCTTT. Residues: CASSDQRVNTEAFF.

This sequence joins TRBV6-6 and TRBJ2-1; 10 bases are a match to TRBD2. Germline lookup yields CDR1 MNHNY and CDR2 SVGAGI (reference sequence). The CDR3 extends over 15 amino acids. The ends lost 7 bases at V and 9 bases at J; junction bases unmatched: 12. CDR3 loop: CASISYSGRKIEQFF. The CDR3, as DNA: TGTGCCAGCATATCTTATAGCGGGAGGAAGATTGAGCAGTTCTTC.

The V gene is TRBV7-9, the J gene TRBJ2-1; D unresolved. Germline V gene lookup returns CDR1 SEHNR and CDR2 FQNEAQ (reference sequence). V was shortened by 3 bases and J by 6 bases, with 9 bases between the two germline ends. The CDR3 has 13 amino acids. CDR3 protein: CASSFDNFNEQFF. The CDR3 DNA follows: TGTGCCAGCAGCTTCGACAATTTCAATGAGCAGTTCTTC.

The chain employs TRBV7-9 and TRBJ1-4; D is ambiguous. Germline V lookup: CDR1 SEHNR, CDR2 FQNEAQ (reference sequence). Trimming removed 2 bases at V and 0 bases at J, with 13 bases between. The CDR3 consists of 17 residues. The CDR3 region has the DNA TGTGCCAGCAGCTTACCCAACAGTCGCTCAACTAATGAAAAACTGTTTTTT. Encoded protein: CASSLPNSRSTNEKLFF. Combining the CDR3 with reference TRBV7-9 and TRBJ1-4 gives the whole variable domain DTGVSQNPRHKITKRGQNVTFRCDPISEHNRLYWYRQTLGQGPEFLTYFQNEAQLEKSRLLSDRFSAERPKGSFSTLEIQRTEQGDSAMYLCASSLPNSRSTNEKLFFGSGTQLSVL.

The chain combines TRBV29-1 with TRBJ2-1; the D is unclear. The CDR3 consists of 12 residues. V lost 0 bases and J lost 8, with 8 bases in between. Looked up from germline, CDR1 is SQVTM and CDR2 is ANQGSEA. This CDR3 is CSVEDLKDEQFF. The CDR3 coding sequence is TGCAGCGTTGAAGACCTCAAAGATGAGCAGTTCTTC.

The table lists this clone with a count of one. Compared with germline, one end of the junction differs, possibly owing to a read error. The chain recombines TRBV28 with TRBJ2-7; either TRBD1 or TRBD2 may supply D (6 bases each). The CDR3 consists of 11 residues. Germline V gene lookup returns CDR1 MDHEN and CDR2 SYDVKM. The CDR3 loop reads CASSDGGDKDF. The CDR3 region has the DNA TGTGCCAGCAGTGACGGAGGGGACAAGGACTTC.

This clone appeared once. J is TRBJ2-1 and V is TRBV5-6; 11 nucleotides align to TRBD2. With V trimmed by 0 bases and J by 8 bases, 10 bases remained unmatched. Germline V lookup: CDR1 SGHDT, CDR2 YYEEEE. CDR3 length equals 17 residues. CDR3 in amino acids: CASSLAIAGGRWDEQFF. CDR3 DNA sequence: TGTGCCAGCAGCTTGGCCATAGCGGGAGGGCGATGGGATGAGCAGTTCTTC.

The chain couples TRBV2 to TRBJ2-3; 12 nucleotides align to TRBD2. V trimming: 8 bases; J trimming: 0 bases; junction bases outside the gene matches: 12. Germline CDR1 and CDR2: SNHLY and FYNNEI. The CDR3 is made up of 18 amino acids. The CDR3 here is CASPGGASGRASTDTQYF. DNA of the CDR3: TGTGCCAGCCCCGGGGGGGCTAGCGGGAGGGCTAGCACAGATACGCAGTATTTT. The complete variable domain, with remaining parts taken from reference TRBV2 and TRBJ2-3, reads EPEVTQTPSHQVTQMGQEVILRCVPISNHLYFYWYRQILGQKVEFLVSFYNNEISEKSEIFDDQFSVERPDGSNFTLKIRSTKLEDSAMYFCASPGGASGRASTDTQYFGPGTRLTVL.

CDR3 amino acids: CASSYVMQPHEQYF. CDR3 nucleotide sequence: TGTGCCAGCAGTTACGTTATGCAGCCCCACGAGCAGTACTTC. The chain employs TRBV6-5 and TRBJ2-7, with D unresolved. Germline V gene lookup returns CDR1 MNHEY and CDR2 SVGAGI. V was pared by 2 bases and J by 5 bases, with 13 bases between. The CDR3 is 14 amino acids.

The V and J genes are TRBV10-2 and TRBJ2-1; D is unclear. The CDR3 length is 12 residues. V was trimmed by 7 bases and J by 6 bases, leaving 10 bases between them. Germline V gives CDR1 WSHSY, CDR2 SAAADI. CDR3 sequence: CASNEGINEQFF. CDR3 sequence (DNA): TGCGCCAGCAATGAAGGAATCAATGAGCAGTTCTTC.